This T cell receptor (beta chain) was recovered during a study of lymphopenia after photon versus proton radiotherapy. Whole-study results and caveats: After the lymphocyte nadir, photon-treated repertoires showed oligoclonal expansion, especially of CD8+ Temra cells. Post-nadir TCR diversity decline inversely tracked overall survival among those who died. Under photons, naive T cells and diversity fell while effector/memory populations rose. Only patients who died were analyzed for survival; proton advantage is unproven.

The CDR3 length is 15 residues. Remarks on this clone: No antigen is known for it.

Repertoires were generated with immunoSEQ multiplex PCR, while TCRdb's copy carries only in-frame clones and drops some. The sample holds about 40,000 clones, about 86% seen once. The specimen was peripheral blood, collected from a patient treated with proton-based radiotherapy. This receptor was obtained from a woman in her sixties or seventies with pancreatic cancer. Some clones in this sample may be carry-over from other donors' samples. The chain couples TRBV21-1 to TRBJ1-6. TRBV21-1 has pseudogene status. CDR3 bases: TGTGCCAGCAGCAAAGGACCAGAAAGCTATTCACCCCTCCACTTT. Protein sequence: CASSKGPESYSPLHF.